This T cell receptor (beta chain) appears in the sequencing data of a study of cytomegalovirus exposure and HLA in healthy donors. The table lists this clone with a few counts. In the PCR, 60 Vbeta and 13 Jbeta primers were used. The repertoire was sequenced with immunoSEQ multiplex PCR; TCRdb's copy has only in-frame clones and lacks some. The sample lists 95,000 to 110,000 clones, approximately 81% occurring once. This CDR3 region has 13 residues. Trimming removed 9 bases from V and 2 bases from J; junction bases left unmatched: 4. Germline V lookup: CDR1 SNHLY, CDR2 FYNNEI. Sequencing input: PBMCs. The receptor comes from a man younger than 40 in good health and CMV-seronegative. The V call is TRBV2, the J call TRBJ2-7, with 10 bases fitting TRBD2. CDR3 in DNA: TGTGCCAGAAGACTAGCGGGCACCTACGAGCAGTACTTC. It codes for CARRLAGTYEQYF.